A selection of T cell receptor beta chains follows, all from one sample in a study of blood T cell repertoires in COVID-19. TCRdb's copy holds only in-frame clones and misses some; the assay was immunoSEQ multiplex PCR. The sample includes about 250,000 clones, approximately 80% of them seen just once. The source material was peripheral blood. These receptors all come from a man aged 35-49 years with acute or convalescent COVID-19. CDR3s include the opening cysteine and the closing phenylalanine or tryptophan. The order of the fields is clone size, J gene, V gene, D gene, CDR3 DNA, CDR3 protein. D genes are given only for firm matches. Not every row has a clone size; where given, it reads once, few, many or a size class.

>few|TRBJ2-2|TRBV5-1|TRBD2
TGCGCCAGCAGCGGGAGGGGCGGGCCGAACACCGGGGAGCTGTTTTTT
CASSGRGGPNTGELFF
>.|TRBJ2-7|TRBV2|.
TGTGCCAGCACGTTCCAGCGTAGCTACGAGCAGTACTTC
CASTFQRSYEQYF
>.|TRBJ2-1|TRBV9|TRBD2
TGTGCCAGCAGCGTGACTAGCGGAAATTACAATGAGCAGTTCTTC
CASSVTSGNYNEQFF
>.|TRBJ1-5|TRBV9|.
TGTGCCAGCAGCGTAGGGGCTAGCAATCAGCCCCAGCATTTT
CASSVGASNQPQHF
>.|TRBJ1-2|TRBV19|.
TGTGCCAGTAGTACCCCAGGGTCTAACTATGGCTACACCTTC
CASSTPGSNYGYTF
>.|TRBJ1-4|TRBV7-9|.
TGTGCCAGCAGCACTGACAGGTCGGGTGAAAAACTGTTTTTT
CASSTDRSGEKLFF
>.|TRBJ2-3|TRBV2|.
TGTGCCAGCAGTGACGGCTGGCGGGACCGCACAGATACGCAGTATTTT
CASSDGWRDRTDTQYF
>.|TRBJ2-1|TRBV19|TRBD2
TGTGCCAGTAGTATAAGTGTTGAAGCGGGAAGGGTACCCCATGAGCAGTTCTTC
CASSISVEAGRVPHEQFF
>.|TRBJ2-7|TRBV29-1|.
TGCAGCGTTCATCAGGGCCCCTACGAGCAGTACTTC
CSVHQGPYEQYF
>.|TRBJ2-3|TRBV5-4|.
TGTGCCAGCAGCTTGCAGGCGGGGATCACAGATACGCAGTATTTT
CASSLQAGITDTQYF
>.|TRBJ2-7|TRBV1|.
TGCACCAGCAGCCAAGAGATCGAGGCCTACGAGCAGTACTTC
CTSSQEIEAYEQYF
>.|TRBJ1-5|TRBV15|.
TGTGCCACCAGCAGACCACCGAGTACCCAGCATTTT
CATSRPPSTQHF
>.|TRBJ1-5|TRBV7-2|.
TGTGCCAGCAGCTTAGTTAGTGGAGGCCTGAGCAATCAGCCCCAGCATTTT
CASSLVSGGLSNQPQHF
>.|TRBJ1-2|TRBV7-9|.
TGTGCCAGCAGCTTAGGGGCACAGTTGATCTATGGCTACACCTTC
CASSLGAQLIYGYTF
>.|TRBJ1-2|TRBV27|.
TGTGCCAGCAGCCCGACAGGTTGGAGTGATGGCTACACCTTC
CASSPTGWSDGYTF
>.|TRBJ2-1|TRBV4-1|TRBD2
TGCGCCAGCAGCCGACCGGGACTAGCGGGGGGGAATGAGCAGTTCTTC
CASSRPGLAGGNEQFF
>.|TRBJ1-2|TRBV3-1/TRBV3-2|TRBD1
TGTGCCAGCAGCCAAGATTTCACAGGGGGCGCTGGCTACACCTTC
CASSQDFTGGAGYTF
>.|TRBJ2-5|TRBV25-1|TRBD2
TGTGCCAGCAGTGAATGGGGACTAGCGGAAGAGACCCAGTACTTC
CASSEWGLAEETQYF
>.|TRBJ1-1|TRBV7-9|TRBD1
TGTGCCAGCAGCCATGCAGGGACAGGGGGGCGAGCTTTCTTT
CASSHAGTGGRAFF
>.|TRBJ2-3|TRBV5-4|.
TGTGCCAGCAGCCGACAGGGACTCACAGATACGCAGTATTTT
CASSRQGLTDTQYF
>.|TRBJ2-1|TRBV29-1|TRBD2
TGCAGCGTTCCCGGGACTAGCGGGAGGGCGGGGAATGAGCAGTTCTTC
CSVPGTSGRAGNEQFF
>.|TRBJ2-5|TRBV27|TRBD2
TGTGCCAGCAGTCGGCTAGCGGGAGGGTTGGGACAAGAGACCCAGTACTTC
CASSRLAGGLGQETQYF
>.|TRBJ2-2|TRBV10-3|.
TGTGCCATCAGTGAGACCACCGGGACACCAATTCATAACGCGAACACCGGGGAGCTGTTTTTT
CAISETTGTPIHNANTGELFF
>.|TRBJ1-1|TRBV15|.
TGTGCCACCAGCAGAGATCCGACGGGCGACAGTGAAGCTTTCTTT
CATSRDPTGDSEAFF
>.|TRBJ1-6|TRBV11-2|.
TGTGCCAGCAGCTTACAGTTTCGGGGTGAGGCCCTCCACTTT
CASSLQFRGEALHF
>.|TRBJ1-5|TRBV10-3|.
TGTGCCATCAGTGAGTCGCGGGATCAGCCCCAGCATTTT
CAISESRDQPQHF
>.|TRBJ2-5|TRBV4-1|.
TGCGCCAGCAGCCAAGATCAGTACAGGACCCTCCAAGAGACCCAGTACTTC
CASSQDQYRTLQETQYF
>once|TRBJ1-4|TRBV7-3|TRBD1
TGTGCCAGCATCCAAGGACAGGGGGCTTTTTCCACTAATGAAAAACTGTTTTTT
CASIQGQGAFSTNEKLFF
>once|TRBJ2-2|TRBV27|TRBD1
TGTGCCAGCAGTTCGGACAGGGGGGGGACCGGGGAGCTGTTTTTT
CASSSDRGGTGELFF
>.|TRBJ1-1|TRBV7-3|.
TGTGCCAGCAGCCCGGGCGGGTGGAACACTGAAGCTTTCTTT
CASSPGGWNTEAFF
>.|TRBJ2-1|TRBV3-1/TRBV3-2|.
TGTGCCAGCAGCCAAGTACGAGGTCACAATGAGCAGTTCTTC
CASSQVRGHNEQFF
>.|TRBJ2-2|TRBV7-8|TRBD2
TGTGCCAGCAGCACACGGGCGGGAGGGAACACCGGGGAGCTGTTTTTT
CASSTRAGGNTGELFF
>.|TRBJ2-7|TRBV15|TRBD2
TGTGCCACCAGCAGAGAAGGCGGGAGGGCGTACGAGCAGTACTTC
CATSREGGRAYEQYF
>.|TRBJ2-1|TRBV15|.
TGTGCCACCAGAAAAGCCGGGACTGATGGAAATGAGCAGTTCTTC
CATRKAGTDGNEQFF
>.|TRBJ2-1|TRBV27|.
TGTGCCAGCAGTTTATCAAGTTTCGGCAATGAGCAGTTCTTC
CASSLSSFGNEQFF
>.|TRBJ1-5|TRBV30|TRBD1
TGTGCCTGGAGTGGGGACAGGCATGGTCAGCCCCAGCATTTT
CAWSGDRHGQPQHF
>.|TRBJ1-4|TRBV19|TRBD1
TGTGCCAGTACTTATGGAGGGGGCATAGAAAAACTGTTTTTT
CASTYGGGIEKLFF
>.|TRBJ2-7|TRBV11-1|.
TGTGCCAGCAGCTTACTGCCAAGAGAGGAATACGAGCAGTACTTC
CASSLLPREEYEQYF
>.|TRBJ2-7|TRBV10-1|TRBD2
TGCGCCAGCAGCAAGGGACTATTCTACGAGCAGTACTTC
CASSKGLFYEQYF
>.|TRBJ2-5|TRBV27|TRBD2
TGTGCCAGCGGAATGCGGGAGTCCAAGACCCAGTACTTC
CASGMRESKTQYF
>.|TRBJ2-1|TRBV7-9|TRBD2
TGTGCCAGCAGCTTAGCATCCGGGACTAGTCGGTATGAGCAGTTCTTC
CASSLASGTSRYEQFF
>.|TRBJ2-3|TRBV14|TRBD1
TGTGCCAGCAAGGACAGGGCGCCAGATACGCAGTATTTT
CASKDRAPDTQYF
>.|TRBJ2-5|TRBV30|.
TGTGCCTGGAGTGAGTGGGGCCCTCAGGAGACCCAGTACTTC
CAWSEWGPQETQYF